This entry describes one T cell receptor beta chain. The antigen remains undetermined. This record comes from a study of cytomegalovirus exposure and HLA in healthy donors. The CDR3 covers 14 residues. CDR1 is SGHTA and CDR2 is FQGNSA in the germline V gene. Trimming pared 5 bases from V and 1 base from J, leaving 11 bases between. Primers: 60 Vbeta forward and 13 Jbeta reverse. How the authors handled the data: Later reanalysis found tens of millions of unique TCR beta chains, around 11 million of them shared. Data came from immunoSEQ multiplex PCR; TCRdb stores just in-frame clones and leaves some out. V, J and clone size were drawn from that table, and D and trimming were deduced from the DNA. The table includes 80,000 to 90,000 clones, roughly 73% detected once. General study points: Cytomegalovirus association was listed for around 170 TCR beta chains. In vitro work confirmed that a few CMV-associated chains recognize CMV antigens.

V usage is TRBV7-2 and J usage is TRBJ1-1, with a tentative D call TRBD1 (5 bases). The TCR comes from a man between 40 and 49 years old in good health and CMV-seronegative. Sequencing was carried out using PBMCs. The CDR3 DNA is TGTGCCAGCAGCCAGACAGTTTCGAACACTGAAGCTTTCTTT. Protein: CASSQTVSNTEAFF.